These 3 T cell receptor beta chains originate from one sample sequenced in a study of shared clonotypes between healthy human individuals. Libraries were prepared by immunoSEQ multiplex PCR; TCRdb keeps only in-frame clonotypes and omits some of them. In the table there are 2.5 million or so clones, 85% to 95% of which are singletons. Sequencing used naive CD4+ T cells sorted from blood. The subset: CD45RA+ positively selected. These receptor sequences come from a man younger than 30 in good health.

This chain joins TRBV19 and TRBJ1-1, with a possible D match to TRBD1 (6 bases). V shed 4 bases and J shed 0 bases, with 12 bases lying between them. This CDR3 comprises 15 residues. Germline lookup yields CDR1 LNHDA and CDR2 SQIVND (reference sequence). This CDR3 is CASSKQGKMNTEAFF. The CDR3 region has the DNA TGTGCCAGTAGTAAACAGGGTAAGATGAACACTGAAGCTTTCTTT.

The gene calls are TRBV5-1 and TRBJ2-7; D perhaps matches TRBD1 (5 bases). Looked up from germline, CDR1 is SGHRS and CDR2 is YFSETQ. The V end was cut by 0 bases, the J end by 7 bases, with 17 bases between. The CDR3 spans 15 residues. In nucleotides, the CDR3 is TGCGCCAGCAGCTTGGAATCTGGGGCAGCAACGGAGCAGTACTTC. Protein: CASSLESGAATEQYF.

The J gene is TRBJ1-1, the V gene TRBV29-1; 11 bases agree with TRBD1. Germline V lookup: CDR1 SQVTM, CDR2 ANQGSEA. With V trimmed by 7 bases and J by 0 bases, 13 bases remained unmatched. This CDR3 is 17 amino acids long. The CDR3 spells CSAGLRTGGPMNTEAFF. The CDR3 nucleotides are TGCAGCGCCGGGCTACGGACAGGGGGCCCTATGAACACTGAAGCTTTCTTT.